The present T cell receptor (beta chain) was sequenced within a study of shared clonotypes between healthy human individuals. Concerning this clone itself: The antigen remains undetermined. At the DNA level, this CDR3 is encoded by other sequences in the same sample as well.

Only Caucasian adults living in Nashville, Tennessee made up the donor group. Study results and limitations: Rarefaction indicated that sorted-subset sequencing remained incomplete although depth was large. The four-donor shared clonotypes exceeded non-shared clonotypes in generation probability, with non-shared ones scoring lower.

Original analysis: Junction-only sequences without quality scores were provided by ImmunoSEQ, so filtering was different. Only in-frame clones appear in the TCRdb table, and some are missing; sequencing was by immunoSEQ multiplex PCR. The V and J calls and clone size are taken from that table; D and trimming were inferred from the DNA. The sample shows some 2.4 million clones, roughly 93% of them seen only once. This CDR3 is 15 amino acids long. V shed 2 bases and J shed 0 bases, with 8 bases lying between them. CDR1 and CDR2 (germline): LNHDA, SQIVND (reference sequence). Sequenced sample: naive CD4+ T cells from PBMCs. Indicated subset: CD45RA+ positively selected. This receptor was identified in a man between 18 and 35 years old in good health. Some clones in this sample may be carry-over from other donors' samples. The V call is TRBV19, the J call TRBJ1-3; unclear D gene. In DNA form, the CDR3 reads TGTGCCAGTAGTATACGAAGAAGCTCTGGAAACACCATATATTTT. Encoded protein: CASSIRRSSGNTIYF.